This T cell receptor beta chain was sequenced for a study of T cells in Graves' hyperthyroidism and ophthalmopathy. This clonotype showed up just a few times. Over 18 months, lack of ophthalmopathy progression marked Graves' hyperthyroidism as stable. In patients aged 18 to 65, hyperthyroidism was newly diagnosed, with duration under 2 months. Amplified regions were TCR beta CDR3 sequences from RNA transcripts. The HTBI primer set served for first-round RT-PCR of the TCR CDR3. TCRdb re-derived calls from the multiplex PCR reads in MiXCR, one entry per CDR3 protein. The sample consists of fewer than 650,000 distinct CDR3 sequences, around 15% of them appearing once. The CDR3 has 14 residues. Trimming took off 4 bases at V and 1 base at J, with 5 bases between the two ends. Germline V lookup: CDR1 MNHEY, CDR2 SVGAGI.

Material: blood. This sequence was found in a woman aged 40-49 years with Graves' hyperthyroidism. The gene calls are TRBV6-5 and TRBJ2-6; D is unresolved. CDR3 protein: CASSLWSGANVLTF. Here the CDR3 DNA reads TGTGCCAGCAGTTTGTGGTCTGGGGCCAACGTCCTGACTTTC.